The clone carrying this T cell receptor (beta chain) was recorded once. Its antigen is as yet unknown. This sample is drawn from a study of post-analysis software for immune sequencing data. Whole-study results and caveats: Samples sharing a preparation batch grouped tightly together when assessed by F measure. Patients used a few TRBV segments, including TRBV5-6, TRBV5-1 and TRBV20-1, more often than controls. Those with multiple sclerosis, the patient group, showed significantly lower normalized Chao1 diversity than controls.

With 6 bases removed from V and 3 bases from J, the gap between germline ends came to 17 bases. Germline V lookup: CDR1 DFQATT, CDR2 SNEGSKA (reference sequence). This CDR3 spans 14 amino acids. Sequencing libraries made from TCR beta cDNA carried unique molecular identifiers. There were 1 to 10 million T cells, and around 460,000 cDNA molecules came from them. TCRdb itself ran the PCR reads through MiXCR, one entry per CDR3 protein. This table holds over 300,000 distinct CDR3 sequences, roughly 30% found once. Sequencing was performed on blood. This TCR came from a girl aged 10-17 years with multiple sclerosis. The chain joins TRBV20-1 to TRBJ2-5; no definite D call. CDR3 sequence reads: CSAPTASGEETQYF. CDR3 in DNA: TGCAGTGCGCCGACCGCCTCTGGGGAAGAGACCCAGTACTTC.